Shown below are 10 T cell receptor beta chains from a single sample sequenced in a study of long-term antiretroviral therapy in people with HIV. Assay version v3.0 of immunoSEQ was used, and it was run at survey level. Libraries were prepared by immunoSEQ multiplex PCR; TCRdb keeps only in-frame clonotypes and omits some of them. The profile shows almost 25,000 clones, approximately 80% of them singletons. The source material was unsorted PBMCs, sampled 3 years after starting antiretroviral therapy. The origin of the receptors is a man in his fifties or sixties with HIV.

This chain uses TRBV11-2 with TRBJ2-7, with TRBD2 as a possible D gene (5 bases). The CDR3 consists of 11 residues. Trimming cost V 5 bases and J 4 bases, with 6 bases left between them. Per germline, CDR1 SGHAT and CDR2 FQNNGV. CDR3 residues: CASSPGYEQYF. CDR3 DNA sequence: TGTGCCAGCAGCCCGGGATACGAGCAGTACTTC.

CDR3 nucleotides: TGTGCCAGCAGTTTATATTGGGGGGCGGACTACGAGCAGTACTTC. Translated, it gives CASSLYWGADYEQYF. The V call is TRBV27, the J call TRBJ2-7; perhaps D is TRBD1 or TRBD2 (6 bases each). There are 15 residues in the CDR3. V was clipped by 1 base and J by 3 bases, with 13 bases between them. Germline-derived CDR1 and CDR2 are MNHEY and SMNVEV (reference sequence).

This CDR3 reads CATSPGGVYEQYF. CDR3 bases: TGTGCCACCAGCCCTGGAGGAGTCTACGAGCAGTACTTC. This rearrangement joins TRBV15 to TRBJ2-7; TRBD2 is a possible D gene (5 bases). The germline V gene encodes CDR1 LNHNV and CDR2 YYDKDF (reference sequence). This CDR3 is 13 amino acids long. The V and J ends lost 5 bases and 3 bases respectively, with 11 bases between them. Looking up the rest from reference TRBV15 and TRBJ2-7 gives the full variable domain: DAMVIQNPRYQVTQFGKPVTLSCSQTLNHNVMYWYQQKSSQAPKLLFHYYDKDFNNEADTPDNFQSRRPNTSFCFLDIRSPGLGDTAMYLCATSPGGVYEQYFGPGTRLTVT.

The V and J genes are TRBV6-1 and TRBJ1-3; 7 bases align to TRBD1. Trimming at V came to 7 bases and at J to 2 bases, leaving 2 bases not matched to a gene. This CDR3 comprises 13 residues. Germline V gives CDR1 MNHNS, CDR2 SASEGT. This chain's CDR3 is CASIDRAGNTIYF. CDR3 sequence (DNA): TGTGCCAGCATCGACAGGGCTGGAAACACCATATATTTT.

The rearrangement links TRBV4-1 to TRBJ2-5; 11 nucleotides agree with TRBD2. J lost 5 bases, V lost 4 bases, and 6 bases had no gene match. The CDR3 contains 15 residues. The germline CDR1 and CDR2 sequences are MGHRA and YSYEKL. CDR3 loop: CASSRLAGGPETQYF. The DNA of the CDR3 is TGCGCCAGCAGCCGCCTAGCGGGGGGCCCCGAGACCCAGTACTTC.

The chain has TRBV9 and TRBJ1-6; TRBD1 might be the D (6 bases). Trimming removed 4 bases at V and 3 bases at J, with 17 bases between. Germline assignment: CDR1 SGDLS and CDR2 YYNGEE. The CDR3 sequence is 17 residues long. CDR3 sequence reads: CASSPAPHRVYNSPLHF. The CDR3 DNA reads as TGTGCCAGCAGCCCTGCCCCCCACAGGGTCTATAATTCACCCCTCCACTTT.

V gene TRBV5-1 combines with J gene TRBJ1-2; D not resolved. The CDR3 consists of 13 residues. V was shortened by 2 bases and J by 1 base, with 6 bases between the two germline ends. CDR1 SGHRS and CDR2 YFSETQ come from the germline V gene. CDR3 protein: CASSFDGNYGYTF. CDR3 nucleotide sequence: TGCGCCAGCAGCTTCGACGGTAACTATGGCTACACCTTC. The entire variable domain, with the rest obtained from reference TRBV5-1 and TRBJ1-2, is as follows: KAGVTQTPRYLIKTRGQQVTLSCSPISGHRSVSWYQQTPGQGLQFLFEYFSETQRNKGNFPGRFSGRQFSNSRSEMNVSTLELGDSALYLCASSFDGNYGYTFGSGTRLTVV.

The chain has TRBV4-1 and TRBJ2-7; 9 positions agree with TRBD1. Trimming took 2 bases from V and 6 from J; bases not matched to a gene: 8. CDR1 is MGHRA and CDR2 is YSYEKL in the germline V gene. The CDR3 is 15 amino acids. The CDR3 loop reads CASSQTGTGSSEQYF. Here the CDR3 DNA reads TGCGCCAGCAGCCAAACCGGGACAGGGAGCTCCGAGCAGTACTTC.

As to this clone: The DNA is omitted, as the CDR3 cannot be located on it reliably, and the CDR3 follows TCRdb's listing. The gene calls are TRBV11-2 and TRBJ1-1. Germline V gives CDR1 SGHAT, CDR2 FQNNGV. A total of 12 residues make up the CDR3, ends included. The CDR3 loop is CASSLLSGPAFF.

The chain uses TRBV10-1 and TRBJ1-5; 7 nucleotides align to TRBD1. The CDR3 sequence is 13 residues long. CDR1 WNHNN and CDR2 SYGVQD come from the germline V gene (reference sequence). V gave up 8 bases and J gave up 4 bases; unmatched junction bases: 5. The CDR3 DNA reads TGCGCCAGCCAGGAGGGGGCTAATCAGCCCCAGCATTTT. It translates to CASQEGANQPQHF.